This T cell receptor (beta chain) came from a study of human T cells and chemical hapten exposure (TCRdb year 2021). At the level of the whole study: For sensitization, 2% DPC in acetone was applied to an approximately 2 cm by approximately 2 cm area of upper inner arm skin. Weekly therapeutic DPC doses were additionally applied to the scalp of patients throughout the roughly 24-week study period. Patch testing was performed on the upper back with Finn chambers containing 0.01% DPC, and the patch tests were scored after 6 days according to International Contact Dermatitis Research Group standards. Alopecia areata with under or over 50% scalp involvement, alopecia totalis and alopecia universalis were represented in the patient cohort, which was mostly female. The libraries were sequenced as a pool, and the TCR yield per sample differed mostly because of small variations in library volumes within the pool. This study followed changes in the peripheral blood TCR repertoire in vivo during primary and secondary sensitization of alopecia patients to the hapten diphenylcyclopropenone (DPC). Blood samples were taken from patients before sensitization (week 0) and then at 2, 6 and about 24 weeks after DPC sensitization. About 29 alopecia patients gave blood for TCR sequencing at one to four time points (pre-sensitization, 2, 6 and 24 weeks). Here is what the overall study found, with its caveats: All patients had alopecia, a presumed autoimmune disease, so their immune response might differ from that of healthy individuals. Repeated subsampling changed both the strength of the expansion versus patch-test correlation and the threshold at which that correlation became significant. DPC sensitization did not change the number of TCRs with a frequency above 1 in 1000, and there was no evidence of changes in global repertoire structure. Compared with pre-sensitization or healthy control sets, expanded TCRs formed significantly more large CDR3 similarity clusters, which is consistent with antigen-driven responses. A positive correlation was found between the number of PT1 expanded TCRs and patch test score, with significance reached at thresholds 8, 16 and 32 but not 4.

This clonotype has ten or more counts. Which antigen it targets is not known. Per-nucleotide qualities are absent, and no much larger clonotype sits a single base away. The time point label here, explained by the study, means: patch test 2, 6 weeks after DPC sensitization. Interpreted using the paper, the treatment or condition label stands for: therapeutic diphenylcyclopropenone sensitization with weekly scalp DPC. At each patch-test visit, blood was drawn before the patch test was applied. Patients were considered eligible if aged 18 to 70, diagnosed with alopecia and deemed suitable for DPC therapy, and patients were excluded if pregnant. Total RNA was isolated from unfractionated whole blood collected in Tempus Blood RNA tubes. The CDR3 contains 16 residues, cysteine and phenylalanine counted. The DNA shown is the 48-base CDR3, in frame from base 1. V is shortened by 5 bases, J by 4 bases, and the region joining them spans 17 bases. The germline V gene provides CDR1 SGHVS and CDR2 FQNEAQ.

The protocol used for the library was RACE. The data were produced on a NextSeq 500. Library preparation attached unique molecular identifiers to individual cDNA molecules for quantitative, reproducible TCR counting. For every blood RNA sample, sequencing covered both the TCR alpha and TCR beta chains. The published analysis was carried out like this. A median of around 100,000 TCRs per sample was observed, with a range of about 23,224 to 750,000. The Decombinator software suite was used to annotate the V, J and CDR3 of the TCR reads. For the PS versus PT1 abundance plots, all samples were subsampled to the same number of TCRs (28,000). TCRs were defined as expanded if absent before sensitization and observed at least eight times at the 2-week time point. The public sequencing data were trimmed at Q25 with fastp and processed into clonotypes with MiXCR by TCRdb, which kept only in-frame beta chains. Identical CDR3 proteins give one entry, which carries the most common genes and DNA. For this entry, the V and J calls and clone size follow TCRdb and not the study's own pipeline. The sample table contains about 84,000 distinct CDR3 sequences; only one count was recorded for roughly a tenth of them. Of the sample, around 5% is held by the ten largest clones.

Recombination joined TRBV7-8 with TRBJ2-2, with the D gene uncertain. This sequence originates from a woman between 50 and 59 years old with alopecia areata. Some clones in this sample may be carry-over from other donors' samples. The sample here was whole blood, taken in connection with sensitization to the hapten diphenylcyclopropenone (DPC). The nucleotide sequence is TGTGCCAGCAGCCCTCACCGCGCTCTGTCCACCGGGGAGCTGTTTTTT. Protein translation: CASSPHRALSTGELFF.